A selection of T cell receptor beta chains follows, all from one sample in a study of shared clonotypes between healthy human individuals. Repertoires were generated with immunoSEQ multiplex PCR, while TCRdb's copy carries only in-frame clones and drops some. The sample consists of about 2.3 million clones, 85% to 95% of them appearing once. The specimen sequenced was naive CD4+ T cells from PBMCs. Receptor source: a man younger than 35 in good health. Some clones in this sample may be carry-over from other donors' samples. Both conserved end residues are part of each CDR3.

V	J	length	CDR3
TRBV15	TRBJ2-1	15	CATSRGREPVHEQFF
TRBV19	TRBJ2-2	16	CASSRNRGENTGELFF
TRBV5-6	TRBJ1-1	16	CASSLRQGGGDTEAFF
TRBV5-1	TRBJ2-1	15	CASSLGDRENNEQFF
TRBV28	TRBJ1-2	12	CASTHRAHGYTF
TRBV6-1	TRBJ2-4	16	CASSEVDRGAKNIQYF
TRBV5-1	TRBJ1-4	16	CASSSGQGATNEKLFF
TRBV2	TRBJ1-4	15	CASNDLGRLNEKLFF
TRBV18	TRBJ1-2	14	CASSPNRQGGGYTF
TRBV30	TRBJ2-3	14	CAEGDKRPTDTQYF
TRBV28	TRBJ1-1	11	CASSLIGKAFF
TRBV2	TRBJ2-5	14	CASSEDRGEETQYF
TRBV29-1	TRBJ1-4	12	CSVMGANEKLFF
TRBV5-8	TRBJ1-3	18	CASRAGTGLTLSGNTIYF
TRBV28	TRBJ1-1	12	CASRDSNTEAFF
TRBV6-1	TRBJ1-3	15	CASSETSHYTNTIYF
TRBV5-6	TRBJ2-5	17	CASSLTSGRTKRETQYF
TRBV25-1	TRBJ1-2	14	CASSERAGIYGYTF
TRBV30	TRBJ1-4	17	CAWSHFGDPSTNEKLFF
TRBV5-4	TRBJ2-3	16	CASSVGGRASTDTQYF
TRBV7-2	TRBJ2-5	14	CASSPGTGEGTQYF
TRBV9	TRBJ2-1	16	CASSVAPGLVQKEQFF
TRBV7-3	TRBJ2-1	13	CASSLAGSNEQFF
TRBV11-1	TRBJ1-2	12	CASSLVGGRYTF
TRBV11-3	TRBJ1-1	14	CASSYVGANTEAFF
TRBV6-1	TRBJ2-3	16	CASSVRQGDATDTQYF
TRBV7-8	TRBJ2-2	14	CASSFLFGTGELFF
TRBV9	TRBJ2-7	16	CASSVWPSGRDYEQYF
TRBV9	TRBJ2-3	14	CASSVAPSPDTQYF
TRBV5-4	TRBJ2-1	13	CASTPTGGREQFF
TRBV9	TRBJ2-1	15	CASSVVGRTGDEQFF
TRBV7-2	TRBJ1-1	12	CASSPLNTEAFF
TRBV19	TRBJ2-7	14	CASKGLAGPYEQYF
TRBV18	TRBJ2-7	14	CASSLSGSSYEQYF
TRBV28	TRBJ2-2	17	CASSFIFGGMNTGELFF
TRBV5-1	TRBJ2-3	16	CASSLPRGGDTDTQYF
TRBV5-1	TRBJ2-1	15	CASSLAGTKNNEQFF
TRBV18	TRBJ2-7	13	CASSPLLGYEQYF
TRBV6-1	.	15	CASSVSVGLIYEQYF
TRBV7-6	TRBJ2-7	12	CASGVGGYEQYF
TRBV9	TRBJ1-5	21	CASSVGSSGVRGTEGNQPQHF
TRBV30	TRBJ1-1	15	CAWSAPYTLNTEAFF
TRBV7-3	TRBJ2-1	14	CASSVQGFYNEQFF
TRBV28	TRBJ2-1	13	CASEGQGGNEQFF
TRBV4-1	TRBJ2-5	16	CASSQGRGRSSGTQYF
TRBV7-3	TRBJ1-2	13	CASSLTGFEGYTF
TRBV11-2	TRBJ2-1	17	CASSLGGFSSSYNEQFF
TRBV11-3	TRBJ2-2	13	CASSLVYTGELFF
TRBV7-9	TRBJ1-2	15	CASSPKGQGNAGYTF
TRBV7-6	TRBJ2-5	15	CASSLVLDPGRTQYF
TRBV5-4	TRBJ2-1	17	CASSFPTSGSYRNEQFF
TRBV5-1	TRBJ2-3	14	CASSPGGAEDTQYF
TRBV7-8	TRBJ2-7	14	CASSLRTGGYEQYF
TRBV2	TRBJ2-1	16	CASSPVAGGWYNEQFF
TRBV6-6	TRBJ2-3	14	CASTPTGGADTQYF
TRBV5-1	TRBJ2-3	16	CASSLEIATSTDTQYF
TRBV7-2	TRBJ2-7	15	CASSSRSTDTYEQYF
TRBV14	TRBJ2-7	14	CASSPQVSSYEQYF